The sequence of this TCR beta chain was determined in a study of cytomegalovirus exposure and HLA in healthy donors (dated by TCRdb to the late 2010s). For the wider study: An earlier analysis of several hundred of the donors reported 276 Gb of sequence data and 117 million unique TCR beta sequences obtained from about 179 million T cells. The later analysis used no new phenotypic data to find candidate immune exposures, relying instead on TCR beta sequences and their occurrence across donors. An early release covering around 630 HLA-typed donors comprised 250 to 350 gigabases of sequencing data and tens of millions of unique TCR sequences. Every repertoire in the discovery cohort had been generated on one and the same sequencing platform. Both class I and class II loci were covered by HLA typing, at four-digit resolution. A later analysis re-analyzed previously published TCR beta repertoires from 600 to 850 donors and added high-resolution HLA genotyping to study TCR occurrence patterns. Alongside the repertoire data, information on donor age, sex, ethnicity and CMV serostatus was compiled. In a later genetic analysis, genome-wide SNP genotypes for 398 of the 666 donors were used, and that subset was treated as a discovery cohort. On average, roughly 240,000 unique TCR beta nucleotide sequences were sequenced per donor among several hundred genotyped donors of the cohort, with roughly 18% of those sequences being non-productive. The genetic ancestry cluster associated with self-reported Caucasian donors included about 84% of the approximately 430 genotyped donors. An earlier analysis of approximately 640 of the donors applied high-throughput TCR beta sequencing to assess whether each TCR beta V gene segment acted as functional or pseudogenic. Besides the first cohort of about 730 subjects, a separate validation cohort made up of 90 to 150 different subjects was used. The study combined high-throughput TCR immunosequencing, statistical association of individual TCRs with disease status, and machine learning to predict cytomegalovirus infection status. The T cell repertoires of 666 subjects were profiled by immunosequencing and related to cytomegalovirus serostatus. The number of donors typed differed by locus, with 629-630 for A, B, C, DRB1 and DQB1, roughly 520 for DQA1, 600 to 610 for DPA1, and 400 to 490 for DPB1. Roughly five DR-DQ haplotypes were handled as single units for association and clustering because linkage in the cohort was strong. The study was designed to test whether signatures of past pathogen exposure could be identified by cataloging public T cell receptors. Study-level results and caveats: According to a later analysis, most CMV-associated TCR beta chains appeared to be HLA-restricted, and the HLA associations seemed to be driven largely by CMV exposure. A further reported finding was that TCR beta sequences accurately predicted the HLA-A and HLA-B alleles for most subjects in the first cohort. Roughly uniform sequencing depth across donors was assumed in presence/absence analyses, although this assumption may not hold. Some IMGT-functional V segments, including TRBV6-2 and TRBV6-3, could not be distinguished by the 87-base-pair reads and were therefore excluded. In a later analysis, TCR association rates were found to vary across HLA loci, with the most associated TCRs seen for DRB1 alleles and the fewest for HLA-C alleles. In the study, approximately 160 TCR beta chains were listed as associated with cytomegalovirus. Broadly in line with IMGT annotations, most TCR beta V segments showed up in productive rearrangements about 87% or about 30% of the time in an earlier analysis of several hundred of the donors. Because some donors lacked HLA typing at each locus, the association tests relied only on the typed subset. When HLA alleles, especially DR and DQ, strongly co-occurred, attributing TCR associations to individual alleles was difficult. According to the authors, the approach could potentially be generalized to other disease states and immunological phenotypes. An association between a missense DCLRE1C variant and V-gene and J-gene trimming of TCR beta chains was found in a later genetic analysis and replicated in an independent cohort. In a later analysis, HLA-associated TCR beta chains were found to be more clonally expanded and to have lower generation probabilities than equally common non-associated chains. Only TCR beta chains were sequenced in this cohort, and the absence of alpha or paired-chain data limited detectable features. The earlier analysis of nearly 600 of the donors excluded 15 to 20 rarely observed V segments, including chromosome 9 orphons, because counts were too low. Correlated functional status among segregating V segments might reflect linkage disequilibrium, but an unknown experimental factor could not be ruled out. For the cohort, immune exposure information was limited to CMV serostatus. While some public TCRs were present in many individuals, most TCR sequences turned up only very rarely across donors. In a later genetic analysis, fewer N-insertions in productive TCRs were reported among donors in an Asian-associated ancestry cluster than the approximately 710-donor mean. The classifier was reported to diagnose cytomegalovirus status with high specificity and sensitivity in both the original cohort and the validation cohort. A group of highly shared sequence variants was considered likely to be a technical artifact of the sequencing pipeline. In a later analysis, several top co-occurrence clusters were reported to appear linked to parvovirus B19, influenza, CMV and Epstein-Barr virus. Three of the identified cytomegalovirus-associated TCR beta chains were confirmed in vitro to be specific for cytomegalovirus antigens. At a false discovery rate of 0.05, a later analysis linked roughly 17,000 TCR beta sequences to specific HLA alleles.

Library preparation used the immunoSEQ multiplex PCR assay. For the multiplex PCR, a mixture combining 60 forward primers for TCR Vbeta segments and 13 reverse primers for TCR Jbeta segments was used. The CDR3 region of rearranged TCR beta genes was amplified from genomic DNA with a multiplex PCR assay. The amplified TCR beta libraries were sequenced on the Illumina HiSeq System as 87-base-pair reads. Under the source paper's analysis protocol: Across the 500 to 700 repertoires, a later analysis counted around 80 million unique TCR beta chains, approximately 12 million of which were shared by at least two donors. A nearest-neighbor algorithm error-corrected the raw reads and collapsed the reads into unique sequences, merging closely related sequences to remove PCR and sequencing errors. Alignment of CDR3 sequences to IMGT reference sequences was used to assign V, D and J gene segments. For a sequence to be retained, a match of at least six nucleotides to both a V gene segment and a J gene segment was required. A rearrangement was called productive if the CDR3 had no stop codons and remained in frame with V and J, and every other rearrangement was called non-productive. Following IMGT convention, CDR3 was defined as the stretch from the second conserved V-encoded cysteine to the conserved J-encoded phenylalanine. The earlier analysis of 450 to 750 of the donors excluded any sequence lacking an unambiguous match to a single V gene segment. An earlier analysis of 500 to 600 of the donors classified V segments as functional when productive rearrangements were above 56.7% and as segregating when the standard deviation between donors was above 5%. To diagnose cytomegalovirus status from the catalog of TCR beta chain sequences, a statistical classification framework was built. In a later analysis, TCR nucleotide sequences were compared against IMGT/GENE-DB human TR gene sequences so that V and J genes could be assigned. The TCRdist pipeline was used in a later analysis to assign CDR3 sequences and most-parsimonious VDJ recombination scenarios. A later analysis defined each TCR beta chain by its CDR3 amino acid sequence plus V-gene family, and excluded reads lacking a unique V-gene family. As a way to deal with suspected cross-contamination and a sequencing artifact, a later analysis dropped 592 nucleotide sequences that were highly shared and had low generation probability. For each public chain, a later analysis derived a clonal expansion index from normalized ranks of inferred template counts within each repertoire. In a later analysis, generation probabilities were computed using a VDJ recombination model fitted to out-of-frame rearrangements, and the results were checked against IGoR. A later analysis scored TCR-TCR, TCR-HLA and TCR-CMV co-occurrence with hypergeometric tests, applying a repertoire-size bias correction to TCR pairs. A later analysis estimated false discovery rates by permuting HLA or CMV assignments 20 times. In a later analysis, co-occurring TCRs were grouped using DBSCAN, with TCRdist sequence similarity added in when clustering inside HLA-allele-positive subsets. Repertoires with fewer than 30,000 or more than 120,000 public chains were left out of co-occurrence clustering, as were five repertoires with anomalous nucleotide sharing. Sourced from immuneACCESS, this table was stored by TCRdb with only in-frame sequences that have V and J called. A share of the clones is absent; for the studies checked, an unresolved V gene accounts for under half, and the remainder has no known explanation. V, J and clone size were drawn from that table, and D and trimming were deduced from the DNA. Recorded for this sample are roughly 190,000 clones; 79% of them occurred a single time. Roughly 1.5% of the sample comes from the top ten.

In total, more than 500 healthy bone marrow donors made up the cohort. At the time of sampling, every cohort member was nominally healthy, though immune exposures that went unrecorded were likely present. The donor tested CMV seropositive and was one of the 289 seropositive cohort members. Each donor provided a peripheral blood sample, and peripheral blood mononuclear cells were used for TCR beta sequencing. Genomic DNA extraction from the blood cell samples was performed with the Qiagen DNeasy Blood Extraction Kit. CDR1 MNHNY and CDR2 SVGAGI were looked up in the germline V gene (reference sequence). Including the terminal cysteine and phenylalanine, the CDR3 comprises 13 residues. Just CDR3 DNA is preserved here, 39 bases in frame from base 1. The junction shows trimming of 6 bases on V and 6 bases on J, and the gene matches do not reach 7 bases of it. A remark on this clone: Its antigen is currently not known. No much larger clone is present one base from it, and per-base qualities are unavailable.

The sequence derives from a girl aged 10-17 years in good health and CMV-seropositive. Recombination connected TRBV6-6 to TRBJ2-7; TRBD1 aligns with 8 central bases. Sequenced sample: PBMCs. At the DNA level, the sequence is TGTGCCAGCAGACCTGGACAGGGAGGCGAGCAGTACTTC. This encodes CASRPGQGGEQYF.